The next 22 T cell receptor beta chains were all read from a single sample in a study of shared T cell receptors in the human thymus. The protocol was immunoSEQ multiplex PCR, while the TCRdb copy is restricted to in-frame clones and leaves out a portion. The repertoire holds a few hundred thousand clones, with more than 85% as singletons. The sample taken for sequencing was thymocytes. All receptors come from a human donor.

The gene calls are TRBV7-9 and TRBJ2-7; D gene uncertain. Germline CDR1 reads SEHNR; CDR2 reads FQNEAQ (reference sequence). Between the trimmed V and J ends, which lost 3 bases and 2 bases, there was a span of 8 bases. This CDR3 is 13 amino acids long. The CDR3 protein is CASSLSGTYEQYF. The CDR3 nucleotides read TGTGCCAGCAGCTTGTCTGGGACCTACGAGCAGTACTTC.

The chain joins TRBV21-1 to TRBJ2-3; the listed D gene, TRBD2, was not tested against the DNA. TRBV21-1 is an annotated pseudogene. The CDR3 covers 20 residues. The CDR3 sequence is CASSKGRRGGSLREADTQYF. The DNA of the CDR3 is TGTGCCAGCAGCAAAGGCAGACGGGGTGGGAGTCTTCGGGAGGCAGATACGCAGTATTTT.

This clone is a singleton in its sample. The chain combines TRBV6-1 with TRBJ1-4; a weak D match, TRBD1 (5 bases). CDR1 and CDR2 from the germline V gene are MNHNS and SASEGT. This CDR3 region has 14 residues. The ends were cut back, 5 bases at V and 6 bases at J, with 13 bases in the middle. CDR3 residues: CASSSSGTYEKLFF. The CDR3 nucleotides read TGTGCCAGCAGTTCTTCCGGGACCTATGAAAAACTGTTTTTT.

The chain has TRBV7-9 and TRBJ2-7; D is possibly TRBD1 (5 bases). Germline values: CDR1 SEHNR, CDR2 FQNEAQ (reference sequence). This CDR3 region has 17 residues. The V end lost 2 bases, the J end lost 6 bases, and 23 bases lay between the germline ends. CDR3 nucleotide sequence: TGTGCCAGCAGCTTATGGGGTACCGGACACCCGGTTTGCGAGCAGTACTTC. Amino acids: CASSLWGTGHPVCEQYF.

The CDR3 DNA is TGTGCCAGCAGTTACCCCCACGACAGGGGGAACACTGAAGCTTTCTTT. The encoded protein is CASSYPHDRGNTEAFF. V usage is TRBV6-6 and J usage is TRBJ1-1; 8 nucleotides match TRBD1. Trimming removed 2 bases from V and 1 base from J; junction bases left unmatched: 6. Per germline, CDR1 MNHNY and CDR2 SVGAGI (reference sequence). The CDR3 sequence is 16 residues long.

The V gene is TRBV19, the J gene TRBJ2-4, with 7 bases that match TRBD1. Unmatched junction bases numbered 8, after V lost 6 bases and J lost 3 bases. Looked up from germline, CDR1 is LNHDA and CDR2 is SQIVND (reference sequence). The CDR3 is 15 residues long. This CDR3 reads CASRICQGDKNIQYF. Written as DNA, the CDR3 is TGTGCCAGTAGAATCTGTCAGGGGGACAAAAACATTCAGTACTTC.

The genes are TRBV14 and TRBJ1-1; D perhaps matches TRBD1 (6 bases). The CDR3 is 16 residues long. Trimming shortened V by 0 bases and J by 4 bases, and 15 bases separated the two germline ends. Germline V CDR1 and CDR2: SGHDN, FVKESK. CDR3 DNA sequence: TGTGCCAGCAGCCAAGAGCTCACACAGGGTGTCACTGAAGCTTTCTTT. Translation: CASSQELTQGVTEAFF.

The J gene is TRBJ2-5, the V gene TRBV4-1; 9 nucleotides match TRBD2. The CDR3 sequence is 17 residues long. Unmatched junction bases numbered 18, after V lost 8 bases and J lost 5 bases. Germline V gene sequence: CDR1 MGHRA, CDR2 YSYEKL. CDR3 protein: CASQPTSGQRRFETQYF. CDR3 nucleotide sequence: TGCGCCAGCCAACCGACTAGCGGCCAAAGGAGGTTTGAGACCCAGTACTTC.

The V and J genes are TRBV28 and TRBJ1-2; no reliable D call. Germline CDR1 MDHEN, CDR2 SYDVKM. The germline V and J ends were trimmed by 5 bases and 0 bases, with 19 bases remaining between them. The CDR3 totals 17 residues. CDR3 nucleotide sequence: TGTGCCAGCAGTCAAAAGGACGGGAGGAATACTAACTATGGCTACACCTTC. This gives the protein CASSQKDGRNTNYGYTF.

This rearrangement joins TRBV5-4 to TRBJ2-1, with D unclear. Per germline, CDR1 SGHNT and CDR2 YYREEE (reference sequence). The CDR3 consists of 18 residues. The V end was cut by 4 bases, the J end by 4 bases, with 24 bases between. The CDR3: CASSPLRGQTVLYNEQFF. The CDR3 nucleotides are TGTGCCAGCAGCCCATTACGCGGCCAGACGGTGCTTTACAATGAGCAGTTCTTC.

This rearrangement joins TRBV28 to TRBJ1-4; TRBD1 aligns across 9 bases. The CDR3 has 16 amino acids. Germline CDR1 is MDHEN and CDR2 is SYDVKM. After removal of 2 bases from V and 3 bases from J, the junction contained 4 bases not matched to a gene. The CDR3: CASSLRTGAANEKLFF. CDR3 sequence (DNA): TGTGCCAGCAGTTTAAGGACAGGGGCGGCTAATGAAAAACTGTTTTTT.

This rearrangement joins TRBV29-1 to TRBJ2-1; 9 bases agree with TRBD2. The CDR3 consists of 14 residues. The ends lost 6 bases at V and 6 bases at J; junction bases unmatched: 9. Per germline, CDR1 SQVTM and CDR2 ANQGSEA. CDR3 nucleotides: TGCAGCGTCCCCCGGAGCGGGAGGCTCAATGAGCAGTTCTTC. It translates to CSVPRSGRLNEQFF.

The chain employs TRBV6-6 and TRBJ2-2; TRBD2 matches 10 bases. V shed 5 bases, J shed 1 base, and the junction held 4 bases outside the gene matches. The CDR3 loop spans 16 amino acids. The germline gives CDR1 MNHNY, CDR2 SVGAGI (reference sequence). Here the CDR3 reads CASSIRTSGNTGELFF. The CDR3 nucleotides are TGTGCCAGCAGTATCAGGACTAGCGGGAACACCGGGGAGCTGTTTTTT.

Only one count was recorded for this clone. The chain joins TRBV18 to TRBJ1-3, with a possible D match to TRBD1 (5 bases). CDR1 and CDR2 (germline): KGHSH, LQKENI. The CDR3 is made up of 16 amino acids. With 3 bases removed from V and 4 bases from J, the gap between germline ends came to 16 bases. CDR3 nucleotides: TGTGCCAGCTCACCGGACGTCCGGGACGCCGGAAACACCATATATTTT. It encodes CASSPDVRDAGNTIYF.

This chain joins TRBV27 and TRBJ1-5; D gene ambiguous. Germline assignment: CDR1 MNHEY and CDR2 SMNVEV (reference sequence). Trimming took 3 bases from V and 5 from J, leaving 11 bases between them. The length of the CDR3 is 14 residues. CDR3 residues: CASSLGKPDQPQHF. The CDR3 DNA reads TGTGCCAGCAGTTTGGGCAAACCCGATCAGCCCCAGCATTTT.

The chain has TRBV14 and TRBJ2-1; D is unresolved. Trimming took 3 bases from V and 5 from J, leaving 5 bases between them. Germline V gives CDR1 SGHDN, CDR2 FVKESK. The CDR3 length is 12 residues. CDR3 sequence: CASSHKNNEQFF. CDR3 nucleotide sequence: TGTGCCAGCAGCCACAAGAACAATGAGCAGTTCTTC.

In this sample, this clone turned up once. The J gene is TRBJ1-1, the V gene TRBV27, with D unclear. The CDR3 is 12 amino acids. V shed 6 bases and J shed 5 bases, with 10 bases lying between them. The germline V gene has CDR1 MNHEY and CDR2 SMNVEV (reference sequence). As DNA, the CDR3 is TGTGCCAGCAGCTCTGTTTGGACTGAAGCTTTCTTT. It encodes CASSSVWTEAFF.

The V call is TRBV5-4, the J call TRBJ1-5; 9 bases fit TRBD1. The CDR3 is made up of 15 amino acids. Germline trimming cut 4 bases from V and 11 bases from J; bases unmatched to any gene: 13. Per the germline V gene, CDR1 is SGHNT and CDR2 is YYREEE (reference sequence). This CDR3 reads CASSLKRTGERSQHF. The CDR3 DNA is TGTGCCAGCAGCCTAAAACGGACAGGGGAGAGGTCCCAGCATTTT.

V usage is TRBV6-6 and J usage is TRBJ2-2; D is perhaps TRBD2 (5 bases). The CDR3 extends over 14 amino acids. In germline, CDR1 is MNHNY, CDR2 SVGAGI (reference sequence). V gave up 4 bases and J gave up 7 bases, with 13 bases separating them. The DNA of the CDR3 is TGTGCCAGCAGTTCAGGACTGGGCGGCGGGGAGCTGTTTTTT. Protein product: CASSSGLGGGELFF.

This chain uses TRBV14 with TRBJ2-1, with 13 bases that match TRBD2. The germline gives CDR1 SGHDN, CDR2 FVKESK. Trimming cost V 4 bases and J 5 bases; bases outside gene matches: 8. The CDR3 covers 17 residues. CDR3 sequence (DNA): TGTGCCAGCAGCCCGTCCCGGACTAGCGGGAGCCACAATGAGCAGTTCTTC. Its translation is CASSPSRTSGSHNEQFF. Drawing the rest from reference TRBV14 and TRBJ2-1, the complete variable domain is EAGVTQFPSHSVIEKGQTVTLRCDPISGHDNLYWYRRVMGKEIKFLLHFVKESKQDESGMPNNRFLAERTGGTYSTLKVQPAELEDSGVYFCASSPSRTSGSHNEQFFGPGTRLTVL.

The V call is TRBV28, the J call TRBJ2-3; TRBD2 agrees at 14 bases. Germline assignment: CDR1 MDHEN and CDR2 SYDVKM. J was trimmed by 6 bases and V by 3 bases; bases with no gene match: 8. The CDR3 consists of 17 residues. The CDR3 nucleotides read TGTGCCAGCAGTTTCTCGACTAGCGGGAGGGCCGGGGATACGCAGTATTTT. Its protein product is CASSFSTSGRAGDTQYF.

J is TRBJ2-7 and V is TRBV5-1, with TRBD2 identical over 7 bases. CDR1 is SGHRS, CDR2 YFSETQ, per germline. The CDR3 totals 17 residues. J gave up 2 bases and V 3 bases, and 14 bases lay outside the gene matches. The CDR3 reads CASSSGYTSARTYEQYF. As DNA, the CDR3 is TGCGCCAGCAGCTCGGGCTATACTAGCGCCCGGACCTACGAGCAGTACTTC. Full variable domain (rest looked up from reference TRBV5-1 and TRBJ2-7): KAGVTQTPRYLIKTRGQQVTLSCSPISGHRSVSWYQQTPGQGLQFLFEYFSETQRNKGNFPGRFSGRQFSNSRSEMNVSTLELGDSALYLCASSSGYTSARTYEQYFGPGTRLTVT.